This T cell receptor beta chain is drawn from a study of cytomegalovirus exposure and HLA in healthy donors. In the study overall: Caucasian-associated ancestry cluster membership applied to about four fifths of 398 genotyped donors. Study-level findings and limits: Donors were assumed by presence/absence analyses to have roughly uniform sequencing depth. In a later analysis, V- and J-gene trimming of beta chains associated with a DCLRE1C missense variant, replicated independently.

A remark on this clone: Antigen unknown.

The PCR employed 60 Vbeta primers together with 13 Jbeta primers. The assay was immunoSEQ multiplex PCR, and TCRdb's table has in-frame clones only and misses some. The repertoire holds roughly 130,000 clones, with more than 60% as singletons. CDR1 is MNHEY and CDR2 is SMNVEV in the germline V gene (reference sequence). Trimming stripped 1 base from V and 6 bases from J, with 13 bases between. The CDR3 is 14 amino acids. Nominally healthy donors provided the samples, though records likely missed some immune exposures. Specimen: PBMCs. The sequence was obtained from a woman aged 40 to 50 in good health and CMV-seropositive. V gene TRBV27 combines with J gene TRBJ2-7; TRBD2 is a possible D gene (7 bases). The CDR3 DNA reads as TGTGCCAGCAGTTTATTTCCGGGGGGCGGCGAGCAGTACTTC. Protein product: CASSLFPGGGEQYF.